Presented here are 15 T cell receptor beta chains from one specimen sequenced in a study of blood T cell repertoires in COVID-19. The table came from immunoSEQ multiplex PCR; TCRdb's copy has only in-frame clones and leaves some out. The sample includes 100,000 to 130,000 clones, around four fifths of them seen just once. The sequencing input was peripheral blood. Source of these receptors: a woman in her sixties or seventies with acute or convalescent COVID-19.

V and J are TRBV4-2 and TRBJ2-4, with D perhaps TRBD2 (6 bases). Deletions cut 3 bases from V and 9 bases from J, with 15 bases between. This CDR3 is built from 14 residues. From germline, CDR1 is LGHNA and CDR2 YNFKEQ. CDR3 coding DNA: TGTGCCAGCAGCCATCGCGGGGCTGCGGCCATTCAGTACTTC. Translated, it gives CASSHRGAAAIQYF.

V and J are TRBV11-2 and TRBJ2-3; TRBD2 might be the D (5 bases). This CDR3 is 17 amino acids long. The ends were cut back, 3 bases at V and 2 bases at J, with 18 bases in the middle. Germline CDR1 and CDR2: SGHAT and FQNNGV. The CDR3 DNA reads as TGTGCCAGCAGCTTGGAGGCAGGCAGGAGGACCACAGATACGCAGTATTTT. Protein product: CASSLEAGRRTTDTQYF.

V usage is TRBV28 and J usage is TRBJ2-3; 8 bases map to TRBD1. Unmatched junction bases numbered 9, after V lost 6 bases and J lost 7 bases. CDR1 MDHEN and CDR2 SYDVKM come from the germline V gene. This CDR3 region has 14 residues. In nucleotides, the CDR3 is TGTGCCAGCAGGGCGACGGGGACAGGATATACGCAGTATTTT. Amino acid sequence: CASRATGTGYTQYF.

This chain joins TRBV27 and TRBJ1-2; possible D gene TRBD1, 6 bases. Trimming took 4 bases from V and 8 from J, leaving 26 bases between them. There are 17 residues in the CDR3. Germline V gene sequence: CDR1 MNHEY, CDR2 SMNVEV (reference sequence). CDR3 amino acids: CASSSPDRRNFLEGYTF. The CDR3 bases are TGTGCCAGCAGTTCCCCCGACAGGCGTAACTTTTTGGAGGGCTACACCTTC.

The V call is TRBV27, the J call TRBJ1-1; 7 bases match TRBD1. CDR3 length: 15 amino acids. CDR1 and CDR2 from the germline V gene are MNHEY and SMNVEV (reference sequence). J lost 0 bases, V lost 6 bases, and 7 bases had no gene match. The CDR3 DNA reads as TGTGCCAGCAGCAGAATAGGGGGCTTGAACACTGAAGCTTTCTTT. This codes for CASSRIGGLNTEAFF.

The chain couples TRBV5-4 to TRBJ2-1, with TRBD2 matching 7 bases. V was clipped by 1 base and J by 3 bases; unmatched bases: 4. The CDR3 is made up of 15 amino acids. The germline V gene encodes CDR1 SGHNT and CDR2 YYREEE (reference sequence). The CDR3 sequence is CASSLRLADYNEQFF. The DNA for the CDR3 is TGTGCCAGCAGCTTGCGGCTAGCGGACTACAATGAGCAGTTCTTC.

V and J are TRBV28 and TRBJ1-2; D is possibly TRBD1 (5 bases). Germline V gives CDR1 MDHEN, CDR2 SYDVKM. The CDR3 totals 14 residues. Trimming removed 5 bases from V and 2 bases from J, with 12 bases in between. The CDR3 sequence: CASSRGTGNYGYTF. The DNA for the CDR3 is TGTGCCAGCAGTCGCGGGACGGGGAACTATGGCTACACCTTC.

V and J are TRBV7-3 and TRBJ2-7; D is unresolved. V lost 2 bases and J 7 bases, leaving 9 bases between the germline ends. The germline V gene encodes CDR1 SGHTA and CDR2 FQGTGA. The CDR3 covers 12 residues. The DNA of the CDR3 is TGTGCCAGCAGCTTACTTGGCGGAGAGCAGTACTTC. This translates into CASSLLGGEQYF.

This chain connects TRBV28 to TRBJ1-6; 7 bases fit TRBD1. Germline V gives CDR1 MDHEN, CDR2 SYDVKM. With 2 bases clipped from V and 7 bases from J, the junction kept 2 bases outside the gene matches. This CDR3 has 14 residues. CDR3 in amino acids: CASSLQGVNSPLHF. The DNA for the CDR3 is TGTGCCAGCAGTTTACAGGGGGTAAATTCACCCCTCCACTTT.

V usage is TRBV5-6 and J usage is TRBJ2-7; unclear D gene. Trimming removed 2 bases from V and 0 bases from J, with 9 bases in between. Germline V gene lookup returns CDR1 SGHDT and CDR2 YYEEEE. The CDR3 runs 14 residues. The DNA of the CDR3 is TGTGCCAGCAGCTTCGACTTGGCCTCCTACGAGCAGTACTTC. Protein sequence: CASSFDLASYEQYF.

This chain uses TRBV7-9 with TRBJ1-2, with TRBD1 as a possible D gene (6 bases). V gave up 1 base and J gave up 6 bases, with 18 bases separating them. Germline V gene data show CDR1 as SEHNR and CDR2 as FQNEAQ (reference sequence). The CDR3 has 16 amino acids. The CDR3 reads CASSLDYTGSPHGYTF. CDR3 DNA: TGTGCCAGCAGCTTAGATTATACAGGGTCTCCTCATGGCTACACCTTC.

The chain carries TRBV3-1 (or the pseudogene TRBV3-2) and TRBJ2-5; the match to TRBD2 covers 12 bases. This CDR3 contains 15 residues. Trimming took 5 bases from V and 5 from J; bases not matched to a gene: 6. Per the germline V gene, CDR1 is LGHDT and CDR2 is YNNKEL (reference sequence). The CDR3 loop is CASSSLAGGRETQYF. CDR3 nucleotide sequence: TGTGCCAGCAGCTCACTAGCGGGAGGACGCGAGACCCAGTACTTC.

This clone was detected a few times. The chain carries TRBV6-5 and TRBJ1-6; maybe TRBD1 (6 bases). This CDR3 is built from 14 residues. With 6 bases removed from V and 5 bases from J, the gap between germline ends came to 11 bases. Germline lookup yields CDR1 MNHEY and CDR2 SVGAGI. Here the CDR3 reads CASSRQADNSPLHF. The CDR3, as DNA: TGTGCCAGCAGCCGACAGGCGGATAATTCACCCCTCCACTTT.

The chain recombines TRBV19 with TRBJ2-3; D uncertain. In germline, CDR1 is LNHDA, CDR2 SQIVND (reference sequence). The germline V and J ends were trimmed by 6 bases and 4 bases, with 11 bases remaining between them. The CDR3 totals 13 residues. The CDR3 sequence is CASSLRRSDTQYF. In nucleotides, the CDR3 is TGTGCCAGTAGCCTTAGGCGGTCAGATACGCAGTATTTT. Using reference TRBV19 and TRBJ2-3 for the parts outside the CDR3, the full variable domain is DGGITQSPKYLFRKEGQNVTLSCEQNLNHDAMYWYRQDPGQGLRLIYYSQIVNDFQKGDIAEGYSVSREKKESFPLTVTSAQKNPTAFYLCASSLRRSDTQYFGPGTRLTVL.

The sample holds one count of this clone. The chain uses TRBV5-5 and TRBJ1-1; no reliable D call. The CDR3 has 14 amino acids. V was pared by 2 bases and J by 1 base, with 9 bases between. Germline CDR1 is SGHKS and CDR2 is YYEKEE (reference sequence). In DNA, the CDR3 is TGTGCCAGCAGCTTATCCAGAAGGAACACTGAAGCTTTCTTT. Protein sequence: CASSLSRRNTEAFF.